This T cell receptor (beta chain) was profiled in a study of Ad26.COV2.S vaccination and SARS-CoV-2 variants. The data were produced by immunoSEQ multiplex PCR, yet TCRdb's version contains in-frame clones alone and is incomplete. Among about 420,000 clones listed, 85% to 90% were seen once. Germline V gene data show CDR1 as SEHNR and CDR2 as FQNEAQ (reference sequence). The CDR3 is 12 amino acids. Trimming shortened V by 5 bases and J by 8 bases, and 12 bases separated the two germline ends. The treatment here: around 19 received Ad26.COV2.S at low or high dose, single or two shots; 5 received placebo; per-sample allocation not given. Sampling happened 63 days after the first vaccine or placebo injection.

The chain uses TRBV7-9 and TRBJ1-2; no reliable D call. This sequence was found in a person between 18 and 65 years old who received the Ad26.COV2.S COVID-19 vaccine or a placebo. The material sequenced was peripheral blood, taken in a trial of Ad26.COV2.S vaccine versus placebo. The CDR3 protein is CASSPGFSGYTF. As DNA, the CDR3 is TGTGCCAGCAGCCCCGGATTTTCCGGCTACACCTTC.